This T cell receptor beta chain emerged from a study of T cells in Graves' hyperthyroidism and ophthalmopathy. Findings and caveats of the study: Most thyroid-expanded clonotypes above 0.001 were also found in blood.

TCR beta CDR3 regions were amplified from RNA transcripts. Carried out on the TCR CDR3, a first-round RT-PCR used the HTBI primer set. From the multiplex PCR reads, TCRdb called clonotypes with MiXCR, one entry per CDR3 protein. The table shows some 620,000 distinct CDR3 sequences, with 15% to 20% occurring only once. Stable disease denoted Graves' hyperthyroidism without ophthalmopathy progression within 18 months. This CDR3 has 15 amino acids. Germline V gene data show CDR1 as LGHNT and CDR2 as FRNRAP. Trimming removed 6 bases at V and 6 bases at J, with 15 bases between. The sample holds many counts of this clonotype. The antigen is not known.

This TCR was recovered from a woman aged 30 to 39 with Graves' hyperthyroidism. Source material: blood. This chain links TRBV12-5 with TRBJ1-6; D not resolved. The CDR3 protein is CASGFRGSGNSPLHF. CDR3 sequence (DNA): TGTGCTAGTGGCTTTCGAGGGTCGGGTAATTCACCCCTCCACTTT.